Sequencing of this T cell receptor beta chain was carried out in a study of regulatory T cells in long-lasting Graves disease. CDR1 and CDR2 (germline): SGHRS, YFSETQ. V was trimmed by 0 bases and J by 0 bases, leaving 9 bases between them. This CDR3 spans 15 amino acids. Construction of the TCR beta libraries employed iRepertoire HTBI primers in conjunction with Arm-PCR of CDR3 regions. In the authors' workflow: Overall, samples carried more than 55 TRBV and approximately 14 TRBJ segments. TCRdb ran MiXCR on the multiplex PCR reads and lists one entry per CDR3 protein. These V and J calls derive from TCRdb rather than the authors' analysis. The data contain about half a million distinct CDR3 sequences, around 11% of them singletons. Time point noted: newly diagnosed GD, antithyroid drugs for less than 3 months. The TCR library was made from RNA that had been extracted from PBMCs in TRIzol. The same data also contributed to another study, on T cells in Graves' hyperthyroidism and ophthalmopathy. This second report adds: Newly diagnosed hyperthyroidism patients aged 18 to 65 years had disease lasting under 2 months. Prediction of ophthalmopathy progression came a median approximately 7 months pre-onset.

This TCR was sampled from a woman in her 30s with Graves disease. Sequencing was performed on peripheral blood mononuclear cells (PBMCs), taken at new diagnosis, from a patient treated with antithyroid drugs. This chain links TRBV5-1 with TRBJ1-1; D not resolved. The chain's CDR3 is CASSLDGIMNTEAFF. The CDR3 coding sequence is TGCGCCAGCAGCTTGGATGGGATAATGAACACTGAAGCTTTCTTT.